This T cell receptor (beta chain) was captured by sequencing in a study of cytomegalovirus exposure and HLA in healthy donors. In the study overall: A preliminary data release comprised roughly 85 million unique TCRs obtained from HLA-typed donors.

Trimming pared 2 bases from V and 0 bases from J, leaving 8 bases between. CDR1 SGHAT and CDR2 FQNNGV come from the germline V gene. The CDR3 sequence is 15 residues long. This clone was detected only a few times. The PCR contained 60 Vbeta and 13 Jbeta primers. Produced via immunoSEQ multiplex PCR; TCRdb's table is partial and in-frame only. The sample has about 200,000 clones, roughly 72% seen once. The chain is built from TRBV11-2 and TRBJ1-3; tentatively, D is TRBD1 (5 bases). This sequence was found in a man aged 25-40 years in good health and CMV-seronegative. Sequenced sample: PBMCs. The CDR3: CASSLRQSSGNTIYF. In DNA form, the CDR3 reads TGTGCCAGCAGCTTAAGACAGAGCTCTGGAAACACCATATATTTT.